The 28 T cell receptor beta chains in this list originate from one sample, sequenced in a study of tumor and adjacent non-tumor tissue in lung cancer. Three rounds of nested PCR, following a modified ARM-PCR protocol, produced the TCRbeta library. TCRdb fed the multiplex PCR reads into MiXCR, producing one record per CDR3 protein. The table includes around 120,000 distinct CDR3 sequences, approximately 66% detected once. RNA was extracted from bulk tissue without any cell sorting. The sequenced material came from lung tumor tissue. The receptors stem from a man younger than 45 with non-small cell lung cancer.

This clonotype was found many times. The CDR3 sequence is CASSWNQNTEAFF. Here the CDR3 DNA reads TGTGCCAGCAGTTGGAACCAGAACACTGAAGCTTTCTTT. V gene TRBV12-3 or TRBV12-4 combines with J gene TRBJ1-1, with D unclear. The CDR3 spans 13 residues. Trimming stripped 4 bases from V and 1 base from J, with 7 bases between.

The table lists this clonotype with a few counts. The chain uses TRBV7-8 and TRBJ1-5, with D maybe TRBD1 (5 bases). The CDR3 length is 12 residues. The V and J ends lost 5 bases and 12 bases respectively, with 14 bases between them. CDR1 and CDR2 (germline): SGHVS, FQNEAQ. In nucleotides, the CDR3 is TGTGCCAGCAGCCTTTCCGGGGGAATCCAGCATTTT. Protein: CASSLSGGIQHF.

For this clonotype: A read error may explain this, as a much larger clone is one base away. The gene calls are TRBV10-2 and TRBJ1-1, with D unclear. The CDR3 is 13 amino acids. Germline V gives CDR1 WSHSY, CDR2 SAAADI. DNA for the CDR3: TGCGCCAGCAGTGGAGGGAGAGGCACTGAAGCTTCCTTT. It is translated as CASSGGRGTEASF.

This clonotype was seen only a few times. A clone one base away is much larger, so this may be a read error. DNA of the CDR3: TGTGCCAGCAGTCCCGGGACAGGGGGAACAGATACGCAGTATTTT. Translating gives CASSPGTGGTDTQYF. The J gene is TRBJ2-3, the V gene TRBV12-3 or TRBV12-4; 11 nucleotides line up with TRBD1. CDR3 size: 15 residues. J lost 3 bases, V lost 5 bases, and 4 bases had no gene match.

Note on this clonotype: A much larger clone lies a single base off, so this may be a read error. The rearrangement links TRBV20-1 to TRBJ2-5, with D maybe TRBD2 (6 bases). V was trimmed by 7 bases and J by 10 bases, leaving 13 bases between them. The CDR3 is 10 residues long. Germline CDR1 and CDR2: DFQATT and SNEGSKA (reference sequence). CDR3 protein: CSVRRGIQYF. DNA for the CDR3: TGCAGTGTGAGGAGGGGAATCCAGTACTTC.

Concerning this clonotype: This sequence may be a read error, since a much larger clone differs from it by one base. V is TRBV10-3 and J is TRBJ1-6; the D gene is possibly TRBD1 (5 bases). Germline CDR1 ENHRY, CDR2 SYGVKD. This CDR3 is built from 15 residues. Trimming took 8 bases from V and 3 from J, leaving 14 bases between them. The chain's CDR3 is CAIGPDINYNSPLHF. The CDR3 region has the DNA TGTGCCATCGGTCCGGACATAAACTATAATTCACCCCTCCACTTT.

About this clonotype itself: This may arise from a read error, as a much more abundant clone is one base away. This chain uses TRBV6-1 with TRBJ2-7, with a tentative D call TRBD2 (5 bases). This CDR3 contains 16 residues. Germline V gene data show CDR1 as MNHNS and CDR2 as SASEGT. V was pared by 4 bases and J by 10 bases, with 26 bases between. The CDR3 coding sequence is TGTGCCAGCAGTGTCCGAGGATCCCCGGCCGGTAGCGACCAGTACTTC. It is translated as CASSVRGSPAGSDQYF.

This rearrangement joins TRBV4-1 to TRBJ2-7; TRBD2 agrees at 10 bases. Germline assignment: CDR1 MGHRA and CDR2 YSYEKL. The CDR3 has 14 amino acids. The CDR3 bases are TGCGTCAGTCCTAGCGGGAGAAGGTCCTACGAGCAGTACTTC. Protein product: CVSPSGRRSYEQYF.

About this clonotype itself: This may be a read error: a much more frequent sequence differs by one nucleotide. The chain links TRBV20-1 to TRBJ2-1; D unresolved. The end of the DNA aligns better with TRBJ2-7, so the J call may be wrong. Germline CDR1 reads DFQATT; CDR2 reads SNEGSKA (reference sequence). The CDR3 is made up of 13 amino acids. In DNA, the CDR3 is TGCAGTGCTATCCCCAGGAATTACAATGAGCAGTACTTC. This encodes CSAIPRNYNEQYF.

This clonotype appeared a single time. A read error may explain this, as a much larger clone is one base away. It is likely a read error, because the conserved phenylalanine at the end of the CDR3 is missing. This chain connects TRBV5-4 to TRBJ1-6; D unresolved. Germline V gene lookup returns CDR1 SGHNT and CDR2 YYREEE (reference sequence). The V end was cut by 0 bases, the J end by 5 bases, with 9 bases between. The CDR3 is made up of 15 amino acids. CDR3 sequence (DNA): TGTGCCAGCAGCTTGGACAGCCGAAATAATTCACCCCTCCACCTT. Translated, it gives CASSLDSRNNSPLHL.

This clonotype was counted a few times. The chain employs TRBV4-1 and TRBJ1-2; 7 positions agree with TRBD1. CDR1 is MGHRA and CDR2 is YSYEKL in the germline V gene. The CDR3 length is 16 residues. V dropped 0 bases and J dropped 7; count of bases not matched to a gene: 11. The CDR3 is CASSQEGGRGYGGYTF. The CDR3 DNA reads TGCGCCAGCAGCCAAGAAGGCGGCAGGGGGTACGGTGGCTACACCTTC.

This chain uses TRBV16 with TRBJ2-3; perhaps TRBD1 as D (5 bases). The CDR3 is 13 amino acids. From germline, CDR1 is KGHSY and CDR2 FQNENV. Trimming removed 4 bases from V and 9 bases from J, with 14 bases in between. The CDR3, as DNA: TGTGCCAGCAGCCCTCCCCAAGGGGTAACGCAGTATTTT. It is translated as CASSPPQGVTQYF.

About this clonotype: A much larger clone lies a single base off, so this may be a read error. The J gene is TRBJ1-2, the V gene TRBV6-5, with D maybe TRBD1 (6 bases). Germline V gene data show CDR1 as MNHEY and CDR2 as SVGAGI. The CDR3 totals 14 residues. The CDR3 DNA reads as TGTGCCAGCAGTTACGGGGGGGCGGGCTATGTCTACACCTTC. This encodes CASSYGGAGYVYTF.

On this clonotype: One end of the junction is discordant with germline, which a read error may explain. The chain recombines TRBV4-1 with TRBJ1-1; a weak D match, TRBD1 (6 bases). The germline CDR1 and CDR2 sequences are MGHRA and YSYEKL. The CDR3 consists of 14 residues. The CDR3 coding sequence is TGTGCCAGCAGCCACCTGGACAGTAACACTGAAGCTTTCTTT. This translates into CASSHLDSNTEAFF.

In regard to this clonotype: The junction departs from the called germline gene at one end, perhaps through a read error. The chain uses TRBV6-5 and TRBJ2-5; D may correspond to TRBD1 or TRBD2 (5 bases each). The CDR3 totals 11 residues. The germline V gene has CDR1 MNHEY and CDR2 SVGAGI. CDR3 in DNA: TGTGCCAGCAGTTTCTACGGGACCAAGTACTTC. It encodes CASSFYGTKYF.

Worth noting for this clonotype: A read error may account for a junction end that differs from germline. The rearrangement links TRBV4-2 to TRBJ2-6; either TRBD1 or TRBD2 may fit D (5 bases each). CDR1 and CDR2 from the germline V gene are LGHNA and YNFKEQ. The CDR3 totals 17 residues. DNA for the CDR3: TGTGCCAGCAGCCAAATAGATGGGACCTCTGGGACCAACATCCTGACTTTC. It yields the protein CASSQIDGTSGTNILTF.

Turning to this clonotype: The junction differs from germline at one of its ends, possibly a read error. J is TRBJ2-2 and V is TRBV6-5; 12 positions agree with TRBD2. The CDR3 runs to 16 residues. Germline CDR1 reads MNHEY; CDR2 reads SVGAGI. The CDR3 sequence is CGSSSPLAGGFGELIF. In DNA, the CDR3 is TGTGGCAGCAGTTCGCCACTAGCGGGAGGTTTTGGGGAGCTGATTTTT.

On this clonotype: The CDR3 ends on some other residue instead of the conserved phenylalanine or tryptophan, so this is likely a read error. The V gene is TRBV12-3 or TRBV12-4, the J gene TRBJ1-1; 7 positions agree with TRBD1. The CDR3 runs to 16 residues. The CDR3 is CANSFGDIGGYTEAFL. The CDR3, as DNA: TGTGCCAACAGTTTCGGCGACATAGGGGGCTACACAGAAGCTTTCCTT.

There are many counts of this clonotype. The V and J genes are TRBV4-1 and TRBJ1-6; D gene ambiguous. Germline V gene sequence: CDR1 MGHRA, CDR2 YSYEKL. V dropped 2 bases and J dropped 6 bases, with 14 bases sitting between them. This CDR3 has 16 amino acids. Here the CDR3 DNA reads TGCGCCAGCAGCCAATTGGCGGCTACTTTTAATTCACCCCTCCACTTT. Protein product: CASSQLAATFNSPLHF.

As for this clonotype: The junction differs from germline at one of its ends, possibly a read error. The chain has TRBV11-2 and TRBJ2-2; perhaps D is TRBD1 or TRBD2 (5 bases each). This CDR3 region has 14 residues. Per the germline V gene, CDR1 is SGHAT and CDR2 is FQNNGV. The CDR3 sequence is CTSSPNSGTWRLFF. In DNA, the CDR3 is TGTACCAGCAGCCCCAATTCCGGGACCTGGCGGCTGTTTTTT.

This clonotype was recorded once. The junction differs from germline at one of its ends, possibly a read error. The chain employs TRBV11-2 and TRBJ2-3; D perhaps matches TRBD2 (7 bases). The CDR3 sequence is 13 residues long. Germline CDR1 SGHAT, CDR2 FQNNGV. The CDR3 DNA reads TGTGCCAGTAGCCCCGCGGGGGCAGATATGCAGTATTTT. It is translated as CASSPAGADMQYF.

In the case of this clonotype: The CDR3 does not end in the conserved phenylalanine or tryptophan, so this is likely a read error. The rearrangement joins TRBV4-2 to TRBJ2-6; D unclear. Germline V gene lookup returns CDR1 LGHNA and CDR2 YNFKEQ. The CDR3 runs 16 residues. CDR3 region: CASSQDLNSWANVLTY. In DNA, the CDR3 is TGTGCCAGCAGCCAAGATCTTAACTCTTGGGCCAACGTCCTGACTTAC.

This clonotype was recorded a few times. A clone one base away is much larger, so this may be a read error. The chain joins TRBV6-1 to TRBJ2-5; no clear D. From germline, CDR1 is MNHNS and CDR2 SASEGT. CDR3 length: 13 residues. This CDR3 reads CAGSGVDVETQYF. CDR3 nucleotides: TGTGCCGGCAGTGGAGTGGATGTAGAGACCCAGTACTTC.

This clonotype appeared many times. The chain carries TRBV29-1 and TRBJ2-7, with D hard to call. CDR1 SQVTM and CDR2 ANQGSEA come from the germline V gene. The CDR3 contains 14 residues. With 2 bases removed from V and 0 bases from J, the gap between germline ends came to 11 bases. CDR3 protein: CSVEREGSSYEQYF. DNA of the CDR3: TGCAGCGTTGAAAGGGAAGGGTCCTCCTACGAGCAGTACTTC.

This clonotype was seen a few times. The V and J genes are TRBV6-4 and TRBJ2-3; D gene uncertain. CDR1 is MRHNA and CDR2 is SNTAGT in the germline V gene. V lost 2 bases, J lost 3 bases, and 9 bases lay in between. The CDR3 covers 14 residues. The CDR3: CASSDGIETDTQYF. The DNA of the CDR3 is TGTGCCAGCAGTGACGGGATAGAGACAGATACGCAGTATTTT.

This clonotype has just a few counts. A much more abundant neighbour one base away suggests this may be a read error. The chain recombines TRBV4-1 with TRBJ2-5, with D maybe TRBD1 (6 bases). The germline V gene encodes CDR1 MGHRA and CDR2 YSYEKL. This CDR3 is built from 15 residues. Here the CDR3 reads CASSQPNRVGEIQYF. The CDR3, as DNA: TGCGCCAGCAGCCAGCCAAACAGGGTAGGAGAGATCCAGTACTTC.

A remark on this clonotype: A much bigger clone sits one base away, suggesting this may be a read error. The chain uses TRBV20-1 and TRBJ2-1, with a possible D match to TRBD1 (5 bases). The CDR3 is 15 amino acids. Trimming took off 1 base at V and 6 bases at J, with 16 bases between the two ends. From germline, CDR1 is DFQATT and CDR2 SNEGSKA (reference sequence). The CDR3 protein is CSARVGRQSFNEQFF. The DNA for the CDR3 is TGCAGTGCTAGAGTAGGCCGACAGTCGTTCAATGAGCAGTTCTTC.

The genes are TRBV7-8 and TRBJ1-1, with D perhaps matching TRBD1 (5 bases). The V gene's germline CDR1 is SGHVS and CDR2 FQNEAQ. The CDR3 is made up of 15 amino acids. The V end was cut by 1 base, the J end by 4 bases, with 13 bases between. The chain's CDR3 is CASSLVGRATTEAFF. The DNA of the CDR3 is TGTGCCAGCAGCTTAGTCGGCAGGGCGACCACTGAAGCTTTCTTT.